This T cell receptor (beta chain) was sequenced in a study of blood T cell repertoires in COVID-19. This table comes from immunoSEQ multiplex PCR, and its TCRdb copy is limited to in-frame clones, with some not included. The sample consists of about 200,000 clones, approximately 80% of them appearing once. V lost 1 base and J 9 bases, leaving 17 bases between the germline ends. This CDR3 region has 15 residues. CDR1 and CDR2 from the germline V gene are SGHRS and YFSETQ. The TCR comes from a human donor in a cohort sampled during active COVID-19. The gene calls are TRBV5-1 and TRBJ2-4; a weak D match, TRBD1 (6 bases). Sequenced input: peripheral blood. The CDR3 is CASSLTTGWDAIQYF. The CDR3 bases are TGCGCCAGCAGCTTGACTACAGGGTGGGACGCCATTCAGTACTTC.